The rows below give T cell receptor beta chains drawn from one sample of a study of CD8+ T cells in alopecia areata. Only in-frame clones appear in the TCRdb table, and some are missing; sequencing was by immunoSEQ multiplex PCR. The table has about 210,000 clones, less than 45% seen once. The material sequenced was CD4+ T cells sorted from blood, taken around week 37, from a patient treated with tofacitinib. All receptors come from a human donor with alopecia areata. Each CDR3 is given with its conserved first and last residue. A D gene is named only where the DNA matches it firmly. Clone sizes are given selectively: once, few, many, or a class where the clone is expanded.

d_call | j_call | clone_size | v_call | cdr3_aa | cdr3_nt
. | TRBJ2-6 | . | TRBV9 | CASMASGANVLTF | TGTGCCAGCATGGCATCTGGGGCCAACGTCCTGACTTTC
TRBD2 | TRBJ2-3 | . | TRBV29-1 | CSGRGVSGRTDTQYF | TGCAGCGGAAGAGGGGTTAGCGGGCGCACAGATACGCAGTATTTT
. | TRBJ1-1 | . | TRBV30 | CAWSVSGANTEAFF | TGTGCCTGGAGTGTATCGGGAGCGAACACTGAAGCTTTCTTT
. | TRBJ2-7 | few | TRBV6-1 | CASSRYYEQYF | TGTGCCAGCAGCCGATACTACGAGCAGTACTTC
. | TRBJ2-7 | once | TRBV9 | CASSAHRDDEQYF | TGTGCCAGCAGCGCGCACCGGGACGACGAGCAGTACTTC
. | TRBJ2-5 | . | TRBV9 | CASSASGLQETQYF | TGTGCCAGCAGCGCCAGTGGACTACAAGAGACCCAGTACTTC
. | TRBJ1-1 | . | TRBV18 | CASSPSLTNSNTEAFF | TGTGCCAGCTCACCATCTTTGACGAACTCGAACACTGAAGCTTTCTTT
. | TRBJ2-7 | few | TRBV11-2 | CASSTHTTGSEQYF | TGTGCCAGCAGCACACACACGACAGGAAGCGAGCAGTACTTC
. | TRBJ1-1 | . | TRBV30 | CAWTQGSNTEAFF | TGTGCCTGGACCCAGGGGTCGAACACTGAAGCTTTCTTT
. | TRBJ2-2 | . | TRBV7-2 | CASSPINSAGELFF | TGTGCCAGCAGCCCTATTAACTCCGCCGGGGAGCTGTTTTTT
. | TRBJ1-2 | . | TRBV7-8 | CASSPTGSSVGYTF | TGTGCCAGCAGCCCTACCGGGTCTTCGGTGGGCTACACCTTC
. | TRBJ1-5 | once | TRBV7-3 | CASSFPRARQPQHF | TGTGCCAGCAGCTTTCCTCGAGCTCGTCAGCCCCAGCATTTT
. | TRBJ2-1 | . | TRBV4-2 | CASSQDTRQEQFF | TGTGCCAGCAGCCAAGACACGAGGCAGGAGCAGTTCTTC
. | TRBJ2-7 | . | TRBV7-8 | CASSGPQDSYEQYF | TGTGCCAGCAGCGGACCCCAGGACTCCTACGAGCAGTACTTC
TRBD2 | TRBJ2-1 | . | TRBV30 | CAWRLAGAPNEQFF | TGTGCCTGGAGACTAGCGGGAGCCCCCAATGAGCAGTTCTTC
. | TRBJ2-5 | . | TRBV5-1 | CASSLTPGGTQYF | TGCGCCAGCAGCTTGACCCCCGGAGGGACCCAGTACTTC
. | TRBJ2-1 | . | TRBV30 | CAWSVRVGARLYNEQFF | TGTGCCTGGAGTGTACGTGTCGGGGCGAGGCTTTACAATGAGCAGTTCTTC
. | TRBJ1-1 | few | TRBV30 | CAWSSDADRNTEAFF | TGTGCCTGGAGTTCCGACGCAGACAGGAACACTGAAGCTTTCTTT
. | TRBJ1-1 | few | TRBV7-8 | CASSLRPGNTEAFF | TGTGCCAGCAGTCTGAGGCCAGGTAACACTGAAGCTTTCTTT
TRBD1 | TRBJ2-2 | . | TRBV27 | CASSPSRTGWSTGELFF | TGTGCCAGCAGTCCGAGTCGGACAGGGTGGAGCACCGGGGAGCTGTTTTTT
. | TRBJ1-5 | . | TRBV6-1 | CASSEARGSNQPQHF | TGTGCCAGCAGTGAAGCGCGAGGTAGCAATCAGCCCCAGCATTTT
TRBD2 | TRBJ2-2 | . | TRBV5-6 | CASSLWAGVPTGELFF | TGTGCCAGCAGCTTGTGGGCGGGAGTTCCCACCGGGGAGCTGTTTTTT